This passage covers 5 T cell receptor beta chains from one sample sequenced in a study of lymphopenia after photon versus proton radiotherapy. Produced via immunoSEQ multiplex PCR; TCRdb's table is partial and in-frame only. The sample carries about 160,000 clones, approximately 91% recorded once. Here the sequenced sample was peripheral blood, taken from a patient treated with photon-based radiotherapy. The receptor set was obtained from a man aged 50 to 59 with gastric cancer.

V is TRBV2 and J is TRBJ1-4; D possibly corresponds to TRBD1 (6 bases). Germline V gene data show CDR1 as SNHLY and CDR2 as FYNNEI. The CDR3 has 14 amino acids. With 6 bases removed from V and 4 bases from J, the gap between germline ends came to 12 bases. The CDR3 DNA sequence: TGTGCCAGCAGCGCAGGGGAACGTAATGAAAAACTGTTTTTT. Amino acid sequence: CASSAGERNEKLFF. Supplemented by reference TRBV2 and TRBJ1-4, the full variable domain reads EPEVTQTPSHQVTQMGQEVILRCVPISNHLYFYWYRQILGQKVEFLVSFYNNEISEKSEIFDDQFSVERPDGSNFTLKIRSTKLEDSAMYFCASSAGERNEKLFFGSGTQLSVL.

This chain links TRBV19 with TRBJ2-1, with 7 positions matching TRBD2. V was clipped by 4 bases and J by 5 bases; unmatched bases: 8. CDR1 and CDR2 (germline): LNHDA, SQIVND (reference sequence). CDR3 length: 15 residues. CDR3 loop: CASSTSGTKHNEQFF. DNA for the CDR3: TGTGCCAGTAGTACATCCGGGACTAAACACAATGAGCAGTTCTTC.

V is TRBV7-3 and J is TRBJ2-5; a possible D gene is TRBD1 (5 bases). The germline gives CDR1 SGHTA, CDR2 FQGTGA. The length of the CDR3 is 16 residues. Trimming removed 1 base at V and 2 bases at J, with 14 bases between. CDR3 coding DNA: TGTGCCAGCAGCTTAATGGCAGGGAAAGATCAAGAGACCCAGTACTTC. Translating gives CASSLMAGKDQETQYF.

This clone was seen just once. This chain links TRBV6-4 with TRBJ2-3, with TRBD1 identical over 9 bases. The CDR3 covers 15 residues. The V gene end was trimmed by 4 bases and the J gene end by 5 bases; junction bases not matched to a gene: 7. CDR1 and CDR2 from the germline V gene are MRHNA and SNTAGT. The CDR3 nucleotides read TGTGCCAGCAGTGTTACAGGGGGCGCGGGAGATACGCAGTATTTT. It translates to CASSVTGGAGDTQYF.

This chain links TRBV30 with TRBJ1-5; D is unresolved. The V end was cut by 2 bases, the J end by 2 bases, with 16 bases between. CDR3 length: 16 amino acids. Per the germline V gene, CDR1 is GTSNPN and CDR2 is SVGIG (reference sequence). The CDR3 sequence is CAWSQTSPAGNQPQHF. DNA of the CDR3: TGTGCCTGGAGTCAAACGTCCCCTGCGGGCAATCAGCCCCAGCATTTT.